The sequence of this TCR beta chain was determined in a study of neurological immune-mediated disorders. TCRdb called the 5' RACE reads again in MiXCR, with one record for every CDR3 protein. The sample records about 66,000 distinct CDR3 sequences, around 5.5% being singletons. The CDR3 is 10 residues long. From germline, CDR1 is SQVTM and CDR2 ANQGSEA. The V gene lost 0 bases and the J gene lost 14 bases, with 10 bases spanning the gap. This clonotype was detected ten times or more. Specimen: PBMCs. V and J are TRBV29-1 and TRBJ1-2; D is unresolved. The TCR comes from a woman aged 25-40 years with multiple sclerosis. This CDR3 is CSVEEIAGTF. In nucleotides, the CDR3 is TGCAGCGTTGAAGAAATCGCGGGGACCTTC.